The 27 T cell receptor beta chains given below trace back to one sample, sequenced in a study of T-cell memory formation after mild COVID-19. TCRdb passed the 5' RACE reads through MiXCR, listing each CDR3 protein once. The table has hundreds of thousands of distinct CDR3 sequences, 15% to 20% seen once. The sample taken for sequencing was PBMCs or a T cell subset sorted from them (not recorded which). These receptors all stem from an adult woman who had mild COVID-19 (a few samples of this study predate the infection). Cell type and time point are not known.

The chain uses TRBV11-2 and TRBJ1-1; D is undetermined. V was cut by 0 bases and J by 4 bases, with 9 bases left in between. The CDR3 covers 14 residues. Germline V gene data show CDR1 as SGHAT and CDR2 as FQNNGV. DNA of the CDR3: TGTGCCAGCAGCTTAGAACAGCTAAGCACTGAAGCTTTCTTT. Translated, it gives CASSLEQLSTEAFF.

This clonotype has only a few counts. V and J are TRBV5-5 and TRBJ1-1; 7 bases match TRBD1. The V and J ends lost 5 bases and 3 bases, in that order; junction bases with no gene match: 7. Per the germline V gene, CDR1 is SGHKS and CDR2 is YYEKEE (reference sequence). The CDR3 has 14 residues. The CDR3 coding sequence is TGTGCCAGCAGTCGTGACAGGGAGTACACTGAAGCTTTCTTT. The encoded protein is CASSRDREYTEAFF. Full variable domain (missing parts from reference TRBV5-5 and TRBJ1-1): DAGVTQSPTHLIKTRGQQVTLRCSPISGHKSVSWYQQVLGQGPQFIFQYYEKEERGRGNFPDRFSARQFPNYSSELNVNALLLGDSALYLCASSRDREYTEAFFGQGTRLTVV.

The CDR3 spells CATSASGTVLAKNIQYF. For the CDR3, the DNA is TGTGCCACCAGCGCATCCGGGACAGTTTTAGCCAAAAACATTCAGTACTTC. V gene TRBV15 combines with J gene TRBJ2-4; 7 positions agree with TRBD1. This CDR3 contains 17 residues. Per germline, CDR1 LNHNV and CDR2 YYDKDF (reference sequence). The trim removed 5 bases at V and 0 bases at J, leaving 10 bases unmatched.

V and J are TRBV4-2 and TRBJ2-4; 11 nucleotides agree with TRBD2. The germline CDR1 and CDR2 sequences are LGHNA and YNFKEQ. The CDR3 is made up of 17 amino acids. V lost 1 base and J lost 7; bases outside the gene matches: 9. Here the CDR3 reads CASSQAAALAGENIQYF. CDR3 DNA sequence: TGTGCCAGCAGCCAAGCGGCCGCACTAGCGGGAGAGAACATTCAGTACTTC.

The chain is built from TRBV27 and TRBJ1-1; D unresolved. Germline values: CDR1 MNHEY, CDR2 SMNVEV (reference sequence). The CDR3 totals 13 residues. Trimming stripped 5 bases from V and 3 bases from J, with 10 bases between. The CDR3 coding sequence is TGTGCCAGCAGTCCCCCCGGGTACACTGAAGCTTTCTTT. This codes for CASSPPGYTEAFF.

The CDR3: CASSSRTGSPMNTEAFF. The CDR3 coding sequence is TGTGCCAGCAGCTCGCGGACAGGGAGTCCCATGAACACTGAAGCTTTCTTT. The gene calls are TRBV7-8 and TRBJ1-1; 8 bases match TRBD1. Germline assignment: CDR1 SGHVS and CDR2 FQNEAQ. The CDR3 is 17 residues long. V shed 4 bases, J shed 0 bases, and the junction held 10 bases outside the gene matches. Filled out from reference TRBV7-8 and TRBJ1-1, the complete variable domain reads GAGVSQSPRYKVAKRGQDVALRCDPISGHVSLFWYQQALGQGPEFLTYFQNEAQLDKSGLPSDRFFAERPEGSVSTLKIQRTQQEDSAVYLCASSSRTGSPMNTEAFFGQGTRLTVV.

This clonotype was seen a handful of times. The V gene is TRBV28, the J gene TRBJ2-2; D call uncertain. Trimming shortened V by 5 bases and J by 1 base, and 8 bases separated the two germline ends. CDR3 size: 14 residues. Per germline, CDR1 MDHEN and CDR2 SYDVKM. Written as DNA, the CDR3 is TGTGCCAGCAGTGACCGGGTGAACACCGGGGAGCTGTTTTTT. Its protein is CASSDRVNTGELFF.

The chain recombines TRBV5-1 with TRBJ1-1; maybe TRBD1 (5 bases). This CDR3 has 13 amino acids. Trimming cost V 2 bases and J 4 bases, with 9 bases left between them. Germline V CDR1 and CDR2: SGHRS, YFSETQ. The CDR3 sequence is CASSFQGLTEAFF. CDR3 DNA: TGCGCCAGCAGCTTTCAGGGACTCACTGAAGCTTTCTTT.

This clonotype was counted only a few times. The chain joins TRBV6-5 to TRBJ2-5, with 9 bases aligning to TRBD2. J lost 2 bases, V lost 6 bases, and 16 bases had no gene match. Germline lookup yields CDR1 MNHEY and CDR2 SVGAGI. The CDR3 covers 18 residues. CDR3 nucleotides: TGTGCCAGCAGCTCCGGCCCTAGCGGGGTAGGGGAACAAGAGACCCAGTACTTC. It encodes CASSSGPSGVGEQETQYF.

The rearrangement uses TRBV4-2 and TRBJ2-7; no reliable D call. The V end was cut by 4 bases, the J end by 1 base, with 11 bases between. Germline V CDR1 and CDR2: LGHNA, YNFKEQ. The CDR3 runs 14 residues. DNA for the CDR3: TGTGCCAGCAGCCCAGTCGCACCATCCTACGAGCAGTACTTC. Residues: CASSPVAPSYEQYF.

This clonotype was seen a handful of times. J is TRBJ2-5 and V is TRBV2; unclear D gene. This CDR3 contains 10 residues. Trimming removed 9 bases at V and 3 bases at J, with 5 bases between. The germline V gene encodes CDR1 SNHLY and CDR2 FYNNEI. In DNA, the CDR3 is TGTGCCAGAACGAAAGAGACCCAGTACTTC. Its translation is CARTKETQYF. Based on the CDR3 plus reference TRBV2 and TRBJ2-5, the full variable domain is EPEVTQTPSHQVTQMGQEVILRCVPISNHLYFYWYRQILGQKVEFLVSFYNNEISEKSEIFDDQFSVERPDGSNFTLKIRSTKLEDSAMYFCARTKETQYFGPGTRLLVL.

V is TRBV4-1 and J is TRBJ2-1; D may match TRBD1 or TRBD2 (5 bases each). Germline CDR1 reads MGHRA; CDR2 reads YSYEKL. The CDR3 length is 14 residues. With 8 bases removed from V and 0 bases from J, the gap between germline ends came to 11 bases. The CDR3 loop is CASGGLSSYNEQFF. Written as DNA, the CDR3 is TGCGCCAGCGGGGGTCTAAGCTCCTACAATGAGCAGTTCTTC.

The genes are TRBV20-1 and TRBJ1-5; 10 bases are a match to TRBD1. CDR1 is DFQATT and CDR2 is SNEGSKA in the germline V gene (reference sequence). CDR3 length equals 16 residues. The trim removed 6 bases at V and 0 bases at J, leaving 8 bases unmatched. CDR3 loop: CSALGQGKISNQPQHF. The CDR3, as DNA: TGCAGTGCCCTGGGACAGGGGAAAATTAGCAATCAGCCCCAGCATTTT.

The CDR3 spells CAWSLQSANVLTF. The CDR3 DNA follows: TGTGCCTGGAGTCTCCAATCGGCCAACGTCCTGACTTTC. The V call is TRBV30, the J call TRBJ2-6; D gene ambiguous. The CDR3 loop spans 13 amino acids. V was trimmed by 2 bases and J by 6 bases, leaving 8 bases between them. Germline CDR1 is GTSNPN and CDR2 is SVGIG (reference sequence). Complete variable domain (other parts from reference TRBV30 and TRBJ2-6): SQTIHQWPATLVQPVGSPLSLECTVEGTSNPNLYWYRQAAGRGLQLLFYSVGIGQISSEVPQNLSASRPQDRQFILSSKKLLLSDSGFYLCAWSLQSANVLTFGAGSRLTVL.

V gene TRBV5-1 combines with J gene TRBJ2-4; 9 nucleotides line up with TRBD1. The CDR3 is 16 amino acids. Germline V gene data show CDR1 as SGHRS and CDR2 as YFSETQ. V shed 1 base and J 6 bases; nucleotides not matched to a gene: 8. DNA for the CDR3: TGCGCCAGCAGCTTGACCCCGGGACAGGGTGTAAACATTCAGTACTTC. It codes for CASSLTPGQGVNIQYF. The complete variable domain, with remaining parts taken from reference TRBV5-1 and TRBJ2-4, reads KAGVTQTPRYLIKTRGQQVTLSCSPISGHRSVSWYQQTPGQGLQFLFEYFSETQRNKGNFPGRFSGRQFSNSRSEMNVSTLELGDSALYLCASSLTPGQGVNIQYFGAGTRLSVL.

This clonotype was seen a handful of times. The V gene is TRBV4-3, the J gene TRBJ2-1; possibly TRBD1 for D (6 bases). With 0 bases removed from V and 7 bases from J, the gap between germline ends came to 10 bases. This CDR3 region has 14 residues. The germline CDR1 and CDR2 sequences are LGHNA and YSLEER. CDR3 protein: CASSQDLGANEQFF. CDR3 coding DNA: TGCGCCAGCAGCCAAGATTTGGGGGCGAATGAGCAGTTCTTC.

The chain combines TRBV20-1 with TRBJ2-1, with D possibly TRBD2 on 5 matching bases. Germline CDR1 DFQATT, CDR2 SNEGSKA (reference sequence). The CDR3 loop spans 15 amino acids. The V and J ends lost 2 bases and 6 bases respectively, with 17 bases between them. CDR3 loop: CSARSPASRINEQFF. The CDR3 region has the DNA TGCAGTGCTAGAAGTCCTGCTAGCAGAATCAATGAGCAGTTCTTC.

V and J are TRBV29-1 and TRBJ2-1; no reliable D call. This CDR3 has 13 residues. Germline assignment: CDR1 SQVTM and CDR2 ANQGSEA. V shed 4 bases and J shed 4 bases, with 11 bases lying between them. The CDR3, as DNA: TGCAGCGTTGGCTCGTCAGAGTACAATGAGCAGTTCTTC. As protein: CSVGSSEYNEQFF.

CDR3 nucleotides: TGCAGTGCTAGAGAACTACAGGGCTACGAGCAGTACTTC. Its protein product is CSARELQGYEQYF. The rearrangement links TRBV20-1 to TRBJ2-7; perhaps TRBD1 as D (6 bases). Trimming left V 0 bases short and J 3 bases short, with 9 bases between. Germline assignment: CDR1 DFQATT and CDR2 SNEGSKA (reference sequence). The CDR3 extends over 13 amino acids.

This clonotype was detected only a few times. The CDR3 DNA reads as TGTGCCAGCAGCTTTAGCGGGAGGGGCCCAGATACGCAGTATTTT. Translation: CASSFSGRGPDTQYF. The genes are TRBV11-2 and TRBJ2-3, with 11 bases lining up with TRBD2. The V segment lost 3 bases and the J segment 4 bases; nucleotides outside the gene matches: 3. This CDR3 contains 15 residues. The germline V gene encodes CDR1 SGHAT and CDR2 FQNNGV.

A few counts support this clonotype. The rearrangement uses TRBV24-1 and TRBJ2-2, with 9 bases fitting TRBD1. The V segment lost 7 bases and the J segment 6 bases; nucleotides outside the gene matches: 8. The germline V gene has CDR1 KGHDR and CDR2 SFDVKD. The CDR3 extends over 15 amino acids. CDR3 DNA: TGTGCCACCAGCCTGGACAGGGGAAATCCCGGGGAGCTGTTTTTT. This encodes CATSLDRGNPGELFF.

As for this clonotype: A much more abundant neighbour one base away suggests this may be a read error. The rearrangement joins TRBV4-3 to TRBJ2-2; TRBD1 might be the D (6 bases). V was shortened by 2 bases and J by 5 bases, with 15 bases between the two germline ends. Germline V CDR1 and CDR2: LGHNA, YSLEER. This CDR3 has 16 amino acids. This CDR3 reads CASSQHTGTTTGELFF. The CDR3 DNA reads as TGCGCCAGCAGCCAACATACAGGGACCACTACCGGGGAGCTGTTTTTT.

This chain joins TRBV10-3 and TRBJ2-1; TRBD2 aligns across 8 bases. This CDR3 spans 12 amino acids. J gave up 6 bases and V 8 bases, and 3 bases lay outside the gene matches. CDR1 and CDR2 (germline): ENHRY, SYGVKD. Written as DNA, the CDR3 is TGTGCCATCGAGACTAGCGTCAATGAGCAGTTCTTC. Encoded protein: CAIETSVNEQFF.

The chain is built from TRBV24-1 and TRBJ2-3, with a possible D match to TRBD2 (6 bases). Germline assignment: CDR1 KGHDR and CDR2 SFDVKD. The CDR3 has 16 amino acids. V dropped 3 bases and J dropped 6 bases, with 18 bases sitting between them. The CDR3 coding sequence is TGTGCCACCAGTGATCCAGAACCGGGGAGGACGGATACGCAGTATTTT. Encoded protein: CATSDPEPGRTDTQYF.

The J gene is TRBJ2-7, the V gene TRBV27; D is possibly TRBD2 (6 bases). The CDR3 loop spans 13 amino acids. V was clipped by 5 bases and J by 6 bases, with 14 bases between them. Germline V CDR1 and CDR2: MNHEY, SMNVEV (reference sequence). The CDR3 DNA follows: TGTGCCAGCAGTAAAGGGGTCGGGGGCGAGCAGTACTTC. The encoded protein is CASSKGVGGEQYF.

This clonotype turned up a few times. The CDR3 protein is CASKQGSSMIDSGELFF. For the CDR3, the DNA is TGTGCCAGCAAACAGGGTTCTTCTATGATAGACTCCGGGGAGCTGTTTTTT. The chain employs TRBV11-2 and TRBJ2-2; the D gene is possibly TRBD1 (6 bases). The V and J ends lost 7 bases and 6 bases respectively, with 24 bases between them. Germline V gene data show CDR1 as SGHAT and CDR2 as FQNNGV. There are 17 residues in the CDR3.

The chain employs TRBV7-8 and TRBJ1-1, with 9 nucleotides matching TRBD1. Unmatched junction bases numbered 9, after V lost 4 bases and J lost 6 bases. The CDR3 has 15 amino acids. The germline CDR1 and CDR2 sequences are SGHVS and FQNEAQ. The CDR3 region has the DNA TGTGCCAGCAGCTCCGCGACAGGGGGGCGACCTGAAGCTTTCTTT. Amino acids: CASSSATGGRPEAFF. Full variable domain (rest looked up from reference TRBV7-8 and TRBJ1-1): GAGVSQSPRYKVAKRGQDVALRCDPISGHVSLFWYQQALGQGPEFLTYFQNEAQLDKSGLPSDRFFAERPEGSVSTLKIQRTQQEDSAVYLCASSSATGGRPEAFFGQGTRLTVV.